This T cell receptor beta chain originates from a study of shared clonotypes between healthy human individuals. Terminally differentiated effector memory CD45RA+ cells were excluded by CCR7 positive selection of CD45RO-negative cells. As to this clone: The target antigen is unknown.

Notes on the study in general: Among a few donors, roughly 5% of naive CD4 clonotypes were found in common. Sequencing depth was predicted to influence how clonotypes are shared among donors.

Trimming took 4 bases from V and 1 from J; bases not matched to a gene: 2. The germline V gene has CDR1 MNHEY and CDR2 SVGAGI. The CDR3 length is 14 residues. Measured with immunoSEQ multiplex PCR; TCRdb has only the in-frame clones, and not every one. The table records some 2 million clones, approximately 94% of them present only once. The TCR comes from a man younger than 30 in good health. The source material was naive CD8+ T cells sorted from blood. The chain combines TRBV6-5 with TRBJ2-7; 9 bases are a match to TRBD1. The CDR3 bases are TGTGCCAGCAGTTTACAGGGGGCGTCCTACGAGCAGTACTTC. This gives the protein CASSLQGASYEQYF.